Below, 9 T cell receptor beta chains from the same sample are listed, as sequenced in a study of T cells expressing NK-cell markers. TCRdb re-called the 5' RACE reads and shows each CDR3 protein once, DNA omitted. This table lists fewer than 400,000 distinct CDR3 sequences. Sequencing was performed on blood T cells: a sorted CD56 or NKG2C T cell subset, CD4+ or CD8+ T cells, or bulk PBMC T cells (not recorded which). The receptors were gathered from a man aged 18-69 years in good health.

The gene calls are TRBV28 and TRBJ2-7; TCRdb calls TRBD1, which cannot be checked without DNA. This CDR3 is 13 amino acids long. Germline V gives CDR1 MDHEN, CDR2 SYDVKM. The CDR3 loop is CASYRQALREQYF.

The chain links TRBV15 to TRBJ2-7; TCRdb gives TRBD1 as the D gene, but with no DNA this cannot be confirmed. Germline lookup yields CDR1 LNHNV and CDR2 YYDKDF (reference sequence). This CDR3 has 15 amino acids. CDR3: CATSSRDRSSYEQYF.

This sequence joins TRBV29-1 and TRBJ2-3; TCRdb's D call of TRBD2 is untestable without DNA. The length of the CDR3 is 15 residues. Germline CDR1 is SQVTM and CDR2 is ANQGSEA. The CDR3 loop reads CSVRQAGSVTDTQYF.

The chain joins TRBV6-5 to TRBJ2-6; with no DNA, the TCRdb D assignment of TRBD2 cannot be verified. This CDR3 comprises 15 residues. Germline assignment: CDR1 MNHEY and CDR2 SVGAGI. CDR3 protein: CASSSGLSGANVLTF.

The chain recombines TRBV18 with TRBJ2-1. CDR3 length: 13 amino acids. CDR1 and CDR2 from the germline V gene are KGHSH and LQKENI. CDR3 sequence reads: CASSPQTPNEQFF. Complete variable domain (other parts from reference TRBV18 and TRBJ2-1): NAGVMQNPRHLVRRRGQEARLRCSPMKGHSHVYWYRQLPEEGLKFMVYLQKENIIDESGMPKERFSAEFPKEGPSILRIQQVVRGDSAAYFCASSPQTPNEQFFGPGTRLTVL.

The chain uses TRBV3-1 and TRBJ2-1; TCRdb selects TRBD1, and the lack of DNA leaves this call unchecked. There are 17 residues in the CDR3. Germline lookup yields CDR1 LGHDT and CDR2 YNNKEL (reference sequence). The CDR3 loop is CAKSPGHTLPSYNEQFF.

This chain uses TRBV5-1 with TRBJ1-3; TCRdb proposes TRBD1, but this gene call is untestable without DNA. The CDR3 has 18 amino acids. Germline CDR1 and CDR2: SGHRS and YFSETQ. The CDR3 here is CASSLEGANYRARNTIYF.

V gene TRBV6-6 combines with J gene TRBJ2-4. Per germline, CDR1 MNHNY and CDR2 SVGAGI (reference sequence). The CDR3 is 12 amino acids. CDR3 amino acids: CASTLAKNIQYF.

The chain recombines TRBV5-1 with TRBJ2-2; the D gene TCRdb calls, TRBD1, cannot be checked with no DNA. The CDR3 loop spans 15 amino acids. From germline, CDR1 is SGHRS and CDR2 YFSETQ. The CDR3 spells CASSSSGGLAGELFF.